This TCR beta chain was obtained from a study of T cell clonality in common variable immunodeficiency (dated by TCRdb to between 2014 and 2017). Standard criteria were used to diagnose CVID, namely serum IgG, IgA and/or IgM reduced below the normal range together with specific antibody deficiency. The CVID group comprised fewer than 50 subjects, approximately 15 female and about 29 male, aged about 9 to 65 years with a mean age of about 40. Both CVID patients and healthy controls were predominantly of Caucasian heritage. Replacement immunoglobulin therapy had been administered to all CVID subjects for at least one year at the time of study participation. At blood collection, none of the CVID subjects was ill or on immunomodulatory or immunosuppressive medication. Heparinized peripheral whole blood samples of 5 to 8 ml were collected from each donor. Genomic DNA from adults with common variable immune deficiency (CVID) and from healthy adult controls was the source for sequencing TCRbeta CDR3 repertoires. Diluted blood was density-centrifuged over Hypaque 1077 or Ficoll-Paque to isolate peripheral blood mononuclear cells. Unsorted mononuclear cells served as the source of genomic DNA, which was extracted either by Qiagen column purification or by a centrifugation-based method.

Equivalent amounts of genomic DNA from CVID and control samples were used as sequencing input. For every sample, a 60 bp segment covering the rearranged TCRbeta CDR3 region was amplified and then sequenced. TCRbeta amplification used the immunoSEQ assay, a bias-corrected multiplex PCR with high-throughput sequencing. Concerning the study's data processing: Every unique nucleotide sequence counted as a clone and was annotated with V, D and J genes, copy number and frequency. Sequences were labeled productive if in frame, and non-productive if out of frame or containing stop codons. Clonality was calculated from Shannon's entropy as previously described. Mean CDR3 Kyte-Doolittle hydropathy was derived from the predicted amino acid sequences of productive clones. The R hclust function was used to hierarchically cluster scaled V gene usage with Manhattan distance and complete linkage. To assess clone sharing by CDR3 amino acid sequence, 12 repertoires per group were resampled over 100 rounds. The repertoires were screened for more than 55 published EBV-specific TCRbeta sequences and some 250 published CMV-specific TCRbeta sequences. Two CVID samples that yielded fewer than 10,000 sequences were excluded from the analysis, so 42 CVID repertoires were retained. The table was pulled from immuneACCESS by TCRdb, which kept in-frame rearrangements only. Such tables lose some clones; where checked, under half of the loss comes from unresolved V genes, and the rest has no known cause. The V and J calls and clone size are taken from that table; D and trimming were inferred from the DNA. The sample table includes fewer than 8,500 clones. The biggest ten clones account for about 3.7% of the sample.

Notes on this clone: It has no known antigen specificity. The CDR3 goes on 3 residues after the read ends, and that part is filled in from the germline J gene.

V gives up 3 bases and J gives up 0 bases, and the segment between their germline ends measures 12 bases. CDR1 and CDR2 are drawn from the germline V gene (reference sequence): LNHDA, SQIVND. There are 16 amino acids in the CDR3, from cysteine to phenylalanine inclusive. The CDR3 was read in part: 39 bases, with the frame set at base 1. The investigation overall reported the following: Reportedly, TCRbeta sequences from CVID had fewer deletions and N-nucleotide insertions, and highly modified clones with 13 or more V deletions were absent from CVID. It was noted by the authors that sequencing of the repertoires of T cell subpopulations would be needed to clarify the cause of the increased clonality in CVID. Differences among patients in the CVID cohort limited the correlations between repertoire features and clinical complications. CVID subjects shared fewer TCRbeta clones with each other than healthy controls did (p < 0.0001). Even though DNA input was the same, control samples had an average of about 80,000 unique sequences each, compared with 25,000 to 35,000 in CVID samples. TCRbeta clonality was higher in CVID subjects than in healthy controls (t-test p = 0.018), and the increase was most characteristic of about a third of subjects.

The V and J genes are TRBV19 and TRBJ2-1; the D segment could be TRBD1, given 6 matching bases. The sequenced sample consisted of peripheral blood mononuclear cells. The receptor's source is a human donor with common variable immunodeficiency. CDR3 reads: CASSIWTVYSYNEQFF. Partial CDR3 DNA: TGTGCCAGTAGTATTTGGACAGTCTACTCCTACAATGAG.